One sample yielded the 28 T cell receptor beta chains listed below, sequenced in a study of yellow fever vaccine responses in identical twins. Using its own MiXCR run on the RT-PCR reads, TCRdb lists one record per CDR3 protein. The data show roughly 1,900 distinct CDR3 sequences, with around 86% seen just once and under 5% held by the top ten. The sample here was T cells from blood (PBMCs), unsorted or a sorted subset (not recorded which), taken before or after yellow fever vaccination (not recorded which). Receptor source: a woman aged 18-29 years who received the yellow fever vaccine.

This chain connects TRBV15 to TRBJ1-5; no clear D. The CDR3 totals 15 residues. CDR1 is LNHNV and CDR2 is YYDKDF in the germline V gene (reference sequence). V lost 3 bases to trimming and J lost 4 bases, with 13 bases between them. Here the CDR3 DNA reads TGTGCCACCAGCAGCTCGCCCTTAGGGAATCAGCCCCAGCATTTT. Translating it yields CATSSSPLGNQPQHF.

The chain couples TRBV6-1 to TRBJ1-1; D remains ambiguous. The CDR3 covers 13 residues. CDR1 is MNHNS and CDR2 is SASEGT in the germline V gene. The V and J ends lost 6 bases and 12 bases respectively, with 20 bases between them. DNA for the CDR3: TGTGCCAGCAGCCACGGCGGCGGCAGTTATTCTTTCTTT. It codes for CASSHGGGSYSFF.

This clonotype appeared a single time. The gene calls are TRBV7-9 and TRBJ2-3, with D unclear. V lost 1 base and J 2 bases, leaving 10 bases between the germline ends. CDR1 and CDR2 from the germline V gene are SEHNR and FQNEAQ (reference sequence). The CDR3 spans 15 residues. In nucleotides, the CDR3 is TGTGCCAGCAGCTTAGACCGCCTTTACACAGATACGCAGTATTTT. Translation gives CASSLDRLYTDTQYF.

The V call is TRBV11-3, the J call TRBJ2-7, with D perhaps given as TRBD1 or TRBD2 (5 bases each). The CDR3 totals 14 residues. Trimming left V 0 bases short and J 2 bases short, with 8 bases between. Germline V gene lookup returns CDR1 SGHNT and CDR2 YENEEA. This CDR3 reads CASSLDGTAYEQYF. The DNA for the CDR3 is TGTGCCAGCAGCTTAGACGGGACGGCCTACGAGCAGTACTTC.

This chain connects TRBV6-5 to TRBJ1-2; a weak D match, TRBD1 (5 bases). Germline V CDR1 and CDR2: MNHEY, SVGAGI. CDR3 length equals 15 residues. Trimming left V 0 bases short and J 1 base short, with 9 bases between. The CDR3 loop is CASSYSIGDNYGYTF. The CDR3 bases are TGTGCCAGCAGTTACTCAATAGGGGATAACTATGGCTACACCTTC.

The rearrangement uses TRBV4-1 and TRBJ1-6, with D perhaps TRBD1 (6 bases). The germline V gene has CDR1 MGHRA and CDR2 YSYEKL. The length of the CDR3 is 14 residues. V gave up 4 bases and J gave up 8 bases, with 12 bases separating them. This chain's CDR3 is CASSRRGVDSPLHF. Written as DNA, the CDR3 is TGCGCCAGCAGCCGAAGGGGGGTGGATTCACCCCTCCACTTT.

The sample holds one count of this clonotype. The chain is built from TRBV15 and TRBJ1-1, with D unresolved. This CDR3 contains 15 residues. Between the trimmed V and J ends, which lost 1 base and 1 base, there was a span of 10 bases. Germline-derived CDR1 and CDR2 are LNHNV and YYDKDF (reference sequence). The DNA of the CDR3 is TGTGCCACCAGCAGAGGGTGGAGGGAGAACACTGAAGCTTTCTTT. Encoded protein: CATSRGWRENTEAFF.

The rearrangement links TRBV7-7 to TRBJ2-5; a possible D gene is TRBD2 (5 bases). CDR3 length: 15 amino acids. Trimming took off 2 bases at V and 3 bases at J, with 13 bases between the two ends. Germline V CDR1 and CDR2: SSHAT, FNYEAQ (reference sequence). CDR3 protein: CASSLREGLKETQYF. CDR3 DNA: TGTGCCAGCAGCTTAAGAGAGGGATTGAAAGAGACCCAGTACTTC.

The rearrangement joins TRBV29-1 to TRBJ1-1; TRBD1 might be the D (6 bases). CDR3 size: 13 residues. CDR1 is SQVTM and CDR2 is ANQGSEA in the germline V gene. The ends were cut back, 5 bases at V and 6 bases at J, with 16 bases in the middle. The CDR3 sequence: CSVRGAEFAEAFF. The CDR3 DNA sequence: TGCAGCGTTCGGGGGGCTGAATTCGCTGAAGCTTTCTTT.

The V gene is TRBV2, the J gene TRBJ2-5, with 7 bases aligning to TRBD1. Germline lookup yields CDR1 SNHLY and CDR2 FYNNEI. V was pared by 4 bases and J by 1 base, with 6 bases of the junction left unmatched. This CDR3 is 15 amino acids long. DNA for the CDR3: TGTGCCAGCAGTGGCCAGGGGGTAGCCCAAGAGACCCAGTACTTC. It codes for CASSGQGVAQETQYF. The variable domain in full, completed from reference TRBV2 and TRBJ2-5, reads EPEVTQTPSHQVTQMGQEVILRCVPISNHLYFYWYRQILGQKVEFLVSFYNNEISEKSEIFDDQFSVERPDGSNFTLKIRSTKLEDSAMYFCASSGQGVAQETQYFGPGTRLLVL.

The rearrangement links TRBV4-1 to TRBJ2-5; perhaps D is TRBD1 or TRBD2 (5 bases each). This CDR3 has 15 residues. From germline, CDR1 is MGHRA and CDR2 YSYEKL. The ends were cut back, 6 bases at V and 9 bases at J, with 23 bases in the middle. As DNA, the CDR3 is TGCGCCAGCAGTAACAGTAAGACCACGGTGGGGGCCCAGTACTTC. Amino acids: CASSNSKTTVGAQYF.

V gene TRBV6-5 combines with J gene TRBJ1-3; no reliable D call. The CDR3 runs 13 residues. Trimming stripped 2 bases from V and 3 bases from J, with 5 bases between. Germline CDR1 MNHEY, CDR2 SVGAGI. CDR3 region: CASSYRVGNTIYF. The CDR3 region has the DNA TGTGCCAGCAGTTACCGCGTTGGAAACACCATATATTTT.

This clonotype was found a few times. The chain joins TRBV7-9 to TRBJ2-1, with D unclear. The CDR3 length is 11 residues. V gave up 9 bases and J gave up 5 bases, with 8 bases separating them. Per the germline V gene, CDR1 is SEHNR and CDR2 is FQNEAQ (reference sequence). The CDR3 sequence is CASSPDNEQFF. In nucleotides, the CDR3 is TGTGCCAGTTCGCCCGACAATGAGCAGTTCTTC.

This clonotype is a singleton in its sample. This rearrangement joins TRBV10-3 to TRBJ2-7, with 11 bases matching TRBD1. This CDR3 is built from 16 residues. The J segment lost 3 bases and the V segment lost 2 bases, leaving 6 bases of the junction unmatched. Per germline, CDR1 ENHRY and CDR2 SYGVKD. The CDR3 region is CAISEKDRGLFYEQYF. The CDR3 DNA reads as TGTGCCATCAGTGAGAAGGACAGGGGGCTATTCTACGAGCAGTACTTC.

This chain joins TRBV5-1 and TRBJ2-2; no clear D. The CDR3 contains 16 residues. V dropped 0 bases and J dropped 1 base, with 10 bases sitting between them. Germline CDR1 is SGHRS and CDR2 is YFSETQ. CDR3 DNA: TGCGCCAGCAGCTTGGTTGGCACGGAGAACACCGGGGAGCTGTTTTTT. It codes for CASSLVGTENTGELFF.

The genes are TRBV4-1 and TRBJ1-1, with a possible D match to TRBD1 (6 bases). The CDR3 totals 13 residues. The V end lost 3 bases, the J end lost 4 bases, and 9 bases lay between the germline ends. The V gene's germline CDR1 is MGHRA and CDR2 YSYEKL. In DNA, the CDR3 is TGCGCCAGCAGCCAGCAGGGGTCCACTGAAGCTTTCTTT. Its translation is CASSQQGSTEAFF.

The rearrangement links TRBV11-1 to TRBJ2-1; 9 bases map to TRBD2. This CDR3 is built from 14 residues. J lost 7 bases, V lost 3 bases, and 4 bases had no gene match. CDR1 is SGHAT, CDR2 FQDESV, per germline (reference sequence). DNA for the CDR3: TGTGCCAGCAGCTTTCCTAGCGGGGATAATGAGCAGTTCTTC. As protein: CASSFPSGDNEQFF.

The rearrangement links TRBV29-1 to TRBJ1-1; TRBD1 matches 7 bases. The CDR3 is 12 residues long. Germline V CDR1 and CDR2: SQVTM, ANQGSEA. The CDR3 sequence is CGTHNRGTEAFF. In DNA, the CDR3 is TGCGGAACACATAACAGGGGCACTGAAGCTTTCTTT. Supplemented by reference TRBV29-1 and TRBJ1-1, the full variable domain reads SAVISQKPSRDICQRGTSLTIQCQVDSQVTMMFWYRQQPGQSLTLIATANQGSEATYESGFVIDKFPISRPNLTFSTLTVSNMSPEDSSIYLCGTHNRGTEAFFGQGTRLTVV.

The rearrangement uses TRBV6-1 and TRBJ1-1; D may be TRBD1 (6 bases). The CDR3 sequence is 11 residues long. V shed 5 bases and J shed 7 bases, with 8 bases lying between them. Germline-derived CDR1 and CDR2 are MNHNS and SASEGT. CDR3 region: CASSRTDEAFF. The CDR3, as DNA: TGTGCCAGCAGTCGGACAGATGAAGCTTTCTTT.

This chain's CDR3 is CASSGGNYNEQFF. The CDR3 region has the DNA TGTGCCAGTTCGGGCGGGAATTACAATGAGCAGTTCTTC. The chain carries TRBV6-4 and TRBJ2-1; D is perhaps TRBD2 (6 bases). Trimming removed 9 bases at V and 4 bases at J, with 13 bases between. This CDR3 spans 13 amino acids. CDR1 MRHNA and CDR2 SNTAGT come from the germline V gene.

This chain links TRBV18 with TRBJ2-5; D remains ambiguous. Germline V lookup: CDR1 KGHSH, CDR2 LQKENI. This CDR3 has 11 amino acids. Trimming shortened V by 6 bases and J by 2 bases, and 4 bases separated the two germline ends. CDR3 protein: CASSSQETQYF. The CDR3 nucleotides read TGTGCCAGCTCCTCTCAAGAGACCCAGTACTTC.

The rearrangement links TRBV6-5 to TRBJ2-1; D tentatively fits TRBD1 or TRBD2 (5 bases each). Germline loops: CDR1 MNHEY, CDR2 SVGAGI. V lost 1 base and J lost 0, with 10 bases in between. This CDR3 comprises 16 residues. Here the CDR3 reads CASSYWWGSSYNEQFF. CDR3 DNA sequence: TGTGCCAGCAGTTACTGGTGGGGGAGCTCCTACAATGAGCAGTTCTTC.

The chain carries TRBV10-3 and TRBJ2-1, with 7 bases that match TRBD2. This CDR3 has 15 amino acids. The germline V gene encodes CDR1 ENHRY and CDR2 SYGVKD. J lost 5 bases, V lost 3 bases, and 7 bases had no gene match. The CDR3 region is CAISETGGSDNEQFF. In DNA form, the CDR3 reads TGTGCCATCAGTGAAACCGGGGGGAGTGACAATGAGCAGTTCTTC.

The rearrangement joins TRBV11-2 to TRBJ1-1; tentative D call: TRBD1 (5 bases). The CDR3 runs 13 residues. CDR1 is SGHAT and CDR2 is FQNNGV in the germline V gene. The V gene lost 5 bases and the J gene lost 1 base, with 8 bases spanning the gap. This CDR3 is CASSTGTNTEAFF. CDR3 sequence (DNA): TGTGCCAGCAGCACTGGGACGAACACTGAAGCTTTCTTT. Together with reference TRBV11-2 and TRBJ1-1, the CDR3 gives the full variable domain: EAGVAQSPRYKIIEKRQSVAFWCNPISGHATLYWYQQILGQGPKLLIQFQNNGVVDDSQLPKDRFSAERLKGVDSTLKIQPAKLEDSAVYLCASSTGTNTEAFFGQGTRLTVV.

The rearrangement links TRBV25-1 to TRBJ2-3; no firm D call. Trimming pared 5 bases from V and 2 bases from J, leaving 20 bases between. This CDR3 contains 17 residues. Germline CDR1 is MGHDK and CDR2 is SYGVNS. The CDR3 region is CASSPGFLAEITDTQYF. In DNA, the CDR3 is TGTGCCAGCAGTCCCGGTTTTTTGGCGGAGATCACAGATACGCAGTATTTT.

The chain is built from TRBV2 and TRBJ2-1; D possibly corresponds to TRBD2 (5 bases). Germline V CDR1 and CDR2: SNHLY, FYNNEI. V was clipped by 3 bases and J by 8 bases, with 5 bases between them. CDR3 length equals 11 residues. The CDR3 protein is CASSEGDEQFF. CDR3 coding DNA: TGTGCCAGCAGTGAGGGAGATGAGCAGTTCTTC.

This chain links TRBV28 with TRBJ1-5, with TRBD1 matching 7 bases. The V segment lost 6 bases and the J segment 6 bases; nucleotides outside the gene matches: 8. Germline loops: CDR1 MDHEN, CDR2 SYDVKM. This CDR3 comprises 14 residues. Here the CDR3 DNA reads TGTGCCAGCAGCCTACCTTCAGGGGGTCAGCCCCAGCATTTT. It translates to CASSLPSGGQPQHF. Based on the CDR3 plus reference TRBV28 and TRBJ1-5, the full variable domain is DVKVTQSSRYLVKRTGEKVFLECVQDMDHENMFWYRQDPGLGLRLIYFSYDVKMKEKGDIPEGYSVSREKKERFSLILESASTNQTSMYLCASSLPSGGQPQHFGDGTRLSIL.

The chain combines TRBV4-1 with TRBJ2-5; D remains ambiguous. Per germline, CDR1 MGHRA and CDR2 YSYEKL. V lost 0 bases to trimming and J lost 5 bases, with 16 bases between them. This CDR3 region has 16 residues. The CDR3 is CASSQEVGYEVETQYF. CDR3 nucleotides: TGCGCCAGCAGCCAAGAGGTGGGGTATGAGGTGGAGACCCAGTACTTC.